These 21 T cell receptor beta chains were all obtained from the same sample, sequenced in a study of T-cell memory formation after mild COVID-19. MiXCR was run by TCRdb on the 5' RACE reads, yielding one entry per CDR3 protein. The sample holds 110,000 to 150,000 distinct CDR3 sequences; approximately 25% are singletons and the top ten take 24%. Sequencing input: PBMCs or a T cell subset sorted from them (not recorded which). The receptor set was obtained from an adult woman who had mild COVID-19 (a few samples of this study predate the infection). Cell type and time point are not known.

The rearrangement links TRBV7-9 to TRBJ2-1, with 9 bases aligning to TRBD2. This CDR3 region has 17 residues. The trim removed 5 bases at V and 6 bases at J, leaving 14 bases unmatched. Germline V CDR1 and CDR2: SEHNR, FQNEAQ (reference sequence). The CDR3 DNA sequence: TGTGCCAGCAGCATCCCGAGTAGCGGGAGACTATCCAATGAGCAGTTCTTC. Its translation is CASSIPSSGRLSNEQFF.

This clonotype was counted between two and nine times. This sequence joins TRBV9 and TRBJ2-7; D not resolved. Trimming removed 3 bases at V and 0 bases at J, with 4 bases between. CDR3 length: 12 amino acids. Germline CDR1 reads SGDLS; CDR2 reads YYNGEE. The CDR3 region is CASSGVSYEQYF. The CDR3, as DNA: TGTGCCAGCAGCGGCGTCTCCTACGAGCAGTACTTC.

The CDR3 here is CASSPRGTGGGHYEQYV. Here the CDR3 DNA reads TGTGCCAGCAGCCCTAGGGGGACAGGGGGCGGTCACTACGAGCAGTACGTC. The rearrangement joins TRBV7-9 to TRBJ2-7, with TRBD1 identical over 12 bases. This CDR3 region has 17 residues. The germline gives CDR1 SEHNR, CDR2 FQNEAQ (reference sequence). With V trimmed by 5 bases and J by 3 bases, 11 bases remained unmatched.

The V and J genes are TRBV10-3 and TRBJ2-3; 7 bases fit TRBD1. Germline V lookup: CDR1 ENHRY, CDR2 SYGVKD. The CDR3 spans 15 residues. J was trimmed by 2 bases and V by 6 bases; bases with no gene match: 8. CDR3 nucleotides: TGTGCCATCAGCCTCATGGACAGGACCACAGATACGCAGTATTTT. Residues: CAISLMDRTTDTQYF.

This chain joins TRBV5-8 and TRBJ2-2; no firm D call. Trimming took off 9 bases at V and 0 bases at J, with 12 bases between the two ends. CDR1 is SGHTS, CDR2 YDEGEE, per germline. The CDR3 sequence is 14 residues long. The CDR3 spells CATVRRSNTGELFF. The CDR3 bases are TGTGCCACCGTTCGCAGGTCGAACACCGGGGAGCTGTTTTTT.

The gene calls are TRBV2 and TRBJ1-3, with D hard to call. CDR3 length equals 16 residues. From germline, CDR1 is SNHLY and CDR2 FYNNEI. The V end was cut by 3 bases, the J end by 4 bases, with 16 bases between. CDR3 in DNA: TGTGCCAGCAGTGATCCCCTCCGGCAGGACGGAAACACCATATATTTT. Its protein product is CASSDPLRQDGNTIYF.

V gene TRBV20-1 combines with J gene TRBJ2-1; tentatively, D is TRBD1 (6 bases). The V gene lost 0 bases and the J gene lost 6 bases, with 12 bases spanning the gap. The CDR3 runs to 14 residues. Germline assignment: CDR1 DFQATT and CDR2 SNEGSKA (reference sequence). The CDR3 spells CSARDLQGLNEQFF. Here the CDR3 DNA reads TGCAGTGCTAGAGACCTACAGGGTCTCAATGAGCAGTTCTTC.

Concerning this clonotype: An end of the junction does not agree with germline; a read error may underlie this. V usage is TRBV7-6 and J usage is TRBJ1-6, with 10 bases fitting TRBD1. The CDR3 is 15 amino acids. The germline CDR1 and CDR2 sequences are SGHVS and FNYEAQ. CDR3 nucleotides: TGTGACAGCTCGTCGGGACAGGGGTCGAATTCACCCCTCCACTTT. Protein: CDSSSGQGSNSPLHF.

This chain links TRBV12-3 or TRBV12-4 with TRBJ2-7, with 7 bases that match TRBD1. V was pared by 7 bases and J by 3 bases, with 9 bases of the junction left unmatched. CDR3 size: 14 residues. Here the CDR3 DNA reads TGTGCCAGCAAAGCAGGGGGTCCAAGCTACGAGCAGTACTTC. The encoded protein is CASKAGGPSYEQYF.

This clonotype occurred many times. The CDR3 DNA follows: TGTGCCAGCTCACCAGAGGACGGTAGCAATCAGCCCCAGCATTTT. Its translation: CASSPEDGSNQPQHF. V is TRBV18 and J is TRBJ1-5; the D is unclear. Per germline, CDR1 KGHSH and CDR2 LQKENI. The V gene lost 2 bases and the J gene lost 0 bases, with 8 bases spanning the gap. The CDR3 is 15 residues long.

There are a few counts of this clonotype. V usage is TRBV21-1 and J usage is TRBJ2-7; the D call of TRBD2 is as the table states it, not checked on the DNA. TRBV21-1 is recorded as a pseudogene. The CDR3 extends over 16 amino acids. DNA for the CDR3: TGTGCCAGCAGCAAAGCGCTAGCGGGGGACTCCTACGAGCAGTACTTC. This codes for CASSKALAGDSYEQYF.

The J gene is TRBJ1-2, the V gene TRBV19, with D uncertain. The CDR3 has 16 amino acids. Trimming removed 5 bases from V and 4 bases from J, with 20 bases in between. Germline lookup yields CDR1 LNHDA and CDR2 SQIVND (reference sequence). CDR3 residues: CASSSLSLRKGYGYTF. CDR3 sequence (DNA): TGTGCCAGTAGTTCCTTAAGCTTACGGAAGGGCTATGGCTACACCTTC.

Remarks on this clonotype: Relative to the germline gene, one junction end is altered; a read error may explain this. This chain connects TRBV7-9 to TRBJ1-1; D uncertain. CDR3 size: 13 residues. Germline CDR1 and CDR2: SEHNR and FQNEAQ (reference sequence). CDR3 protein: CASSLAGNAEAFF. The CDR3 DNA reads as TGTGCCAGCAGCTTAGCCGGGAACGCTGAAGCTTTCTTT.

In DNA form, the CDR3 reads TGCAGTGCAACAGGACTAGCGGACCAAGAGACCCAGTACTTC. Its protein is CSATGLADQETQYF. The rearrangement joins TRBV20-1 to TRBJ2-5; 10 bases line up with TRBD2. Germline trimming cut 6 bases from V and 0 bases from J; bases unmatched to any gene: 4. Germline CDR1 reads DFQATT; CDR2 reads SNEGSKA (reference sequence). This CDR3 spans 14 amino acids.

The rearrangement uses TRBV9 and TRBJ1-2; D is possibly TRBD1 (6 bases). The V end lost 3 bases, the J end lost 3 bases, and 15 bases lay between the germline ends. CDR3 length: 15 residues. Germline V gene sequence: CDR1 SGDLS, CDR2 YYNGEE. The CDR3 is CASSATEGGDYGYTF. The CDR3 DNA reads TGTGCCAGCAGCGCGACCGAAGGGGGAGACTATGGCTACACCTTC.

The J gene is TRBJ2-7, the V gene TRBV6-5, with D possibly matching TRBD2 (5 bases). V was trimmed by 2 bases and J by 3 bases, leaving 11 bases between them. CDR1 and CDR2 from the germline V gene are MNHEY and SVGAGI. The CDR3 is made up of 14 amino acids. The CDR3, as DNA: TGTGCCAGCAGTTACGGCGAGGAGGTCTACGAGCAGTACTTC. Translation: CASSYGEEVYEQYF.

V and J are TRBV7-9 and TRBJ1-4; 8 bases fit TRBD1. Germline assignment: CDR1 SEHNR and CDR2 FQNEAQ (reference sequence). The CDR3 has 16 amino acids. The ends lost 4 bases at V and 9 bases at J; junction bases unmatched: 13. CDR3 sequence reads: CASSSEAGQDVKKLFF. CDR3 DNA sequence: TGTGCCAGCAGCTCGGAGGCGGGACAGGATGTCAAAAAACTGTTTTTT. The whole variable domain, remainder taken from reference TRBV7-9 and TRBJ1-4, is DTGVSQNPRHKITKRGQNVTFRCDPISEHNRLYWYRQTLGQGPEFLTYFQNEAQLEKSRLLSDRFSAERPKGSFSTLEIQRTEQGDSAMYLCASSSEAGQDVKKLFFGSGTQLSVL.

This clonotype appeared a few times. This chain joins TRBV13 and TRBJ1-1; tentatively, D is TRBD1 (5 bases). Per the germline V gene, CDR1 is PRHDT and CDR2 is FYEKMQ (reference sequence). V gave up 8 bases and J gave up 1 base, with 11 bases separating them. This CDR3 contains 13 residues. CDR3: CASRDGQNTEAFF. The CDR3 DNA sequence: TGTGCCAGCCGGGACGGGCAGAACACTGAAGCTTTCTTT.

V usage is TRBV7-9 and J usage is TRBJ2-1; D might be TRBD2 (6 bases). Germline V gene sequence: CDR1 SEHNR, CDR2 FQNEAQ (reference sequence). The CDR3 consists of 13 residues. CDR3 region: CAIGGGSYNEQFF. CDR3 in DNA: TGTGCGATCGGGGGAGGTTCCTACAATGAGCAGTTCTTC.

By share of the sample, this clonotype is medium-sized (0.01 to 0.1%). The DNA of the CDR3 is TGTGCCACCAGCAGAGATCGATTGGGGGCCTCCACAGATACGCAGTATTTT. As protein: CATSRDRLGASTDTQYF. The V and J genes are TRBV15 and TRBJ2-3; maybe TRBD1 (6 bases). Trimming took off 0 bases at V and 2 bases at J, with 15 bases between the two ends. The germline V gene encodes CDR1 LNHNV and CDR2 YYDKDF (reference sequence). The CDR3 has 17 amino acids. The variable domain in full, completed from reference TRBV15 and TRBJ2-3, reads DAMVIQNPRYQVTQFGKPVTLSCSQTLNHNVMYWYQQKSSQAPKLLFHYYDKDFNNEADTPDNFQSRRPNTSFCFLDIRSPGLGDTAMYLCATSRDRLGASTDTQYFGPGTRLTVL.

The chain joins TRBV6-2 or TRBV6-3 to TRBJ2-1, with D perhaps TRBD2 (5 bases). This CDR3 spans 14 amino acids. V lost 2 bases, J lost 6 bases, and 11 bases lay in between. The germline gives CDR1 MNHEY, CDR2 SVGEGT. The CDR3 DNA is TGTGCCAGCAGTTACCCCCTAGCTAGCAATGAGCAGTTCTTC. This sequence encodes CASSYPLASNEQFF.